The clone carrying this T cell receptor (beta chain) has at least ten counts. RNA transcripts provided the source from which TCR beta CDR3 regions were amplified. The study used the HTBI primer set for a first-round RT-PCR of the TCR CDR3. TCRdb used MiXCR to reprocess the multiplex PCR reads, holding one entry per CDR3 protein. This sample carries about 250,000 distinct CDR3 sequences, roughly 15% of them seen once, and the ten largest clones take under 35%. The sample originates from a study of T cells in Graves' hyperthyroidism and ophthalmopathy. The CDR3 covers 15 residues. V lost 1 base to trimming and J lost 7 bases; unmatched junction nucleotides: 5. Germline V gene sequence: CDR1 GTSNPN, CDR2 SVGIG (reference sequence). Newly diagnosed hyperthyroidism, duration under 2 months, in patients aged 18 to 65. Diagnostic assessment was based on clinical symptoms, serum thyroxine and TRAb, thyroid ultrasound and orbital computed tomography.

The chain recombines TRBV30 with TRBJ2-1, with 12 positions matching TRBD2. The sample comprised blood. The TCR was taken from a woman in her 50s with Graves' hyperthyroidism that later progressed to Graves' ophthalmopathy. CDR3 DNA: TGTGCCTGGAGTGAAGGACTAGCGGGAACAAATGAGCAGTTCTTC. Its translation is CAWSEGLAGTNEQFF.